The sequence of this T cell receptor (beta chain) was determined in a study of T cell repertoires in cytomegalovirus infection. In the study overall: As its CMV epitopes, the study selected recently identified HLA-C-restricted and well-studied HLA-B-restricted targets. Both CMV infection and a matching HLA type were indicated by public TCR beta signatures.

Study conclusions and caveats: Frequencies of public TCR beta families were cumulated, and this identified carriers of CMV plus the relevant HLA.

TCRdb reprocessed the reads via MiXCR and lists one record per CDR3 protein. The table shows fewer than 650,000 distinct CDR3 sequences, with around 40% occurring only once. The table lists this clonotype with a few counts. Its antigen is currently unknown. After removal of 3 bases from V and 10 bases from J, the junction contained 1 base not matched to a gene. Germline CDR1 and CDR2: ENHRY and SYGVKD. This CDR3 spans 13 amino acids. The sequence was collected from a human donor in good health (CMV status not recorded). Some clones in this sample may be carry-over from other donors' samples. The sequencing used cultured PBMCs, collected from culture after CMV antigen stimulation. The genes are TRBV10-3 and TRBJ2-1; 12 bases agree with TRBD2. CDR3 DNA: TGTGCCATCAGTGATCTAGCGGGAGGGGAGCAGTTCTTC. Translation gives CAISDLAGGEQFF.